Shown below are 11 T cell receptor beta chains from a single sample sequenced in a study of blood T cells in healthy people across ages (dated by TCRdb to 2013 to 2016). The library was produced with 5' RACE. Sequencing took place on an Illumina HiSeq 2500. The second PCR ran for roughly 7 to 12 cycles and used a J-beta primer mix along with a sample-barcoded 5' primer. In-frame beta chains were kept once TCRdb had trimmed the public reads at Q25 with fastp and called clones with MiXCR. Rows with a matching CDR3 protein are joined into one entry that keeps the most common DNA and genes. In this sample the table shows 980,000 or so distinct CDR3 sequences, about 44% of which occur a single time. The ten largest clones add up to around an eighth of the sample. What was sequenced was blood. The receptors were gathered from a man younger than 45 in good health.

The rearrangement uses TRBV4-3 and TRBJ2-7, with D hard to call. Trimming left V 1 base short and J 2 bases short, with 9 bases between. The CDR3 extends over 14 amino acids. The germline CDR1 and CDR2 sequences are LGHNA and YSLEER. CDR3 sequence (DNA): TGCGCCAGCAGCCAAGTTTGGGGAACCTACGAGCAGTACTTC. This translates into CASSQVWGTYEQYF.

This rearrangement joins TRBV12-3 or TRBV12-4 to TRBJ2-1, with 11 bases fitting TRBD2. With V trimmed by 4 bases and J by 7 bases, 3 bases remained unmatched. The CDR3 sequence is 14 residues long. CDR3 in DNA: TGTGCCAGCAGTTATAGCGGGGGGGCGAATGAGCAGTTCTTC. This codes for CASSYSGGANEQFF.

The chain links TRBV9 to TRBJ2-3; D gene uncertain. The V end was cut by 0 bases, the J end by 1 base, with 12 bases between. Germline V CDR1 and CDR2: SGDLS, YYNGEE. The CDR3 is made up of 16 amino acids. The CDR3 DNA is TGTGCCAGCAGCGTAGGAGGCGGACCCGGCACAGATACGCAGTATTTT. Its protein is CASSVGGGPGTDTQYF.

This clonotype has a handful of counts. This chain uses TRBV20-1 with TRBJ1-1, with a possible D match to TRBD1 (5 bases). V was cut by 0 bases and J by 6 bases, with 20 bases left in between. Germline assignment: CDR1 DFQATT and CDR2 SNEGSKA (reference sequence). The CDR3 is 16 amino acids. The CDR3 reads CSARDGQAVGGSEAFF. The CDR3 DNA is TGCAGTGCTAGAGATGGGCAGGCCGTCGGGGGGTCTGAAGCTTTCTTT.

The CDR3 region is CASSLRGSTGTAGYTF. The CDR3 bases are TGTGCCAGCAGCTTAAGGGGATCTACAGGGACTGCTGGCTACACCTTC. The V and J genes are TRBV7-6 and TRBJ1-2; the D gene is possibly TRBD1 (6 bases). Between the trimmed V and J ends, which lost 2 bases and 7 bases, there was a span of 20 bases. The V gene's germline CDR1 is SGHVS and CDR2 FNYEAQ. The CDR3 sequence is 16 residues long.

This clonotype appeared a single time. The rearrangement links TRBV29-1 to TRBJ2-3; unclear D gene. In germline, CDR1 is SQVTM, CDR2 ANQGSEA. Trimming stripped 3 bases from V and 9 bases from J, with 10 bases between. This CDR3 is 11 amino acids long. The CDR3 DNA follows: TGCAGCGTTGATGTTGCGGAAACGCAGTATTTT. Translation gives CSVDVAETQYF.

This sequence joins TRBV18 and TRBJ1-1; D not certain. This CDR3 spans 18 amino acids. The V gene lost 0 bases and the J gene lost 0 bases, with 17 bases spanning the gap. CDR1 and CDR2 from the germline V gene are KGHSH and LQKENI. CDR3 residues: CASSPPVAQASVNTEAFF. The CDR3 coding sequence is TGTGCCAGCTCACCACCGGTGGCGCAGGCCAGCGTGAACACTGAAGCTTTCTTT.

This clonotype was counted a few times. The chain uses TRBV4-2 and TRBJ1-5, with a tentative D call TRBD1 (5 bases). In germline, CDR1 is LGHNA, CDR2 YNFKEQ. The CDR3 loop spans 15 amino acids. Trimming cost V 1 base and J 0 bases, with 7 bases left between them. The CDR3, as DNA: TGTGCCAGCAGCCAAGGACAGTTTAGCAATCAGCCCCAGCATTTT. Translated: CASSQGQFSNQPQHF.

The V and J genes are TRBV4-2 and TRBJ2-1, with TRBD2 identical over 8 bases. From germline, CDR1 is LGHNA and CDR2 YNFKEQ. The CDR3 extends over 14 amino acids. The V gene end was trimmed by 2 bases and the J gene end by 7 bases; junction bases not matched to a gene: 4. The CDR3 sequence is CASSQRGTRNEQFF. In nucleotides, the CDR3 is TGTGCCAGCAGCCAACGGGGGACTAGGAATGAGCAGTTCTTC.

This clonotype was recorded a few times. The chain employs TRBV29-1 and TRBJ2-4; D assignment may be TRBD1 or TRBD2 (5 bases each). V dropped 6 bases and J dropped 0 bases, with 15 bases sitting between them. Per the germline V gene, CDR1 is SQVTM and CDR2 is ANQGSEA. CDR3 length: 15 residues. CDR3 loop: CSVVGTDGAKNIQYF. CDR3 nucleotides: TGCAGCGTCGTCGGGACGGATGGAGCCAAAAACATTCAGTACTTC.

This chain connects TRBV4-3 to TRBJ2-3, with 11 positions matching TRBD2. The CDR3 totals 16 residues. Germline CDR1 and CDR2: LGHNA and YSLEER. After removal of 6 bases from V and 2 bases from J, the junction contained 7 bases not matched to a gene. In DNA form, the CDR3 reads TGCGCCAGCAGTCCCGGGACTAGCGGTACCACAGATACGCAGTATTTT. Its protein is CASSPGTSGTTDTQYF.